The 27 T cell receptor beta chains in this list originate from one sample, sequenced in a study of T cell repertoires in cytomegalovirus infection. No antigen has been assigned to these receptors. TCRdb independently ran MiXCR on the reads; one entry per CDR3 protein. The sample yields about a million distinct CDR3 sequences, roughly 30% seen once. Sequencing used cultured CD8+ T cells from PBMCs, obtained from culture after CMV antigen stimulation. The receptors derive from a human donor in good health (CMV status not recorded). Some clones in this sample may be carry-over from other donors' samples.

V and J are TRBV19 and TRBJ2-1; tentatively, D is TRBD1 or TRBD2 (5 bases each). Germline CDR1 and CDR2: LNHDA and SQIVND (reference sequence). The germline V and J ends were trimmed by 5 bases and 5 bases, with 13 bases remaining between them. CDR3 size: 14 residues. The DNA for the CDR3 is TGTGCCAGTAGTTGGGGGACGTTTAACAATGAGCAGTTCTTC. Encoded protein: CASSWGTFNNEQFF.

This clonotype was seen more than once but under ten times. The chain carries TRBV20-1 and TRBJ2-2, with a weak D call TRBD1 (6 bases). There are 16 residues in the CDR3. Germline V gene data show CDR1 as DFQATT and CDR2 as SNEGSKA (reference sequence). Trimming took 0 bases from V and 4 from J, leaving 15 bases between them. The CDR3 spells CSARDYRESSTGELFF. The CDR3 bases are TGCAGTGCTAGAGATTACAGGGAGAGTAGCACCGGGGAGCTGTTTTTT.

The chain is built from TRBV7-6 and TRBJ2-5; no clear D. The CDR3 contains 12 residues. Germline CDR1 and CDR2: SGHVS and FNYEAQ. Trimming removed 2 bases at V and 10 bases at J, with 11 bases between. For the CDR3, the DNA is TGTGCCAGCAGCTTAAACCCGGGCGACCAGTACTTC. Amino acid sequence: CASSLNPGDQYF.

The table lists this clonotype with many counts. The chain couples TRBV7-2 to TRBJ1-2; D possibly corresponds to TRBD1 (5 bases). The length of the CDR3 is 19 residues. V was pared by 2 bases and J by 6 bases, with 28 bases between. Germline values: CDR1 SGHTA, CDR2 FQGNSA. In DNA, the CDR3 is TGTGCCAGCAGCTTAAAGGGGTTCCGACCAGTCCACCAACTAAATGGCTACACCTTC. Translation: CASSLKGFRPVHQLNGYTF.

This clonotype was counted between two and nine times. The chain uses TRBV27 and TRBJ2-7; no firm D call. Germline CDR1 and CDR2: MNHEY and SMNVEV (reference sequence). This CDR3 comprises 13 residues. Trimming took off 0 bases at V and 6 bases at J, with 9 bases between the two ends. CDR3 protein: CASSLSMGIEQYF. Written as DNA, the CDR3 is TGTGCCAGCAGTTTATCGATGGGAATCGAGCAGTACTTC.

This clonotype came up a few times. Mismatch with germline at one junction end may stem from a read error. Here the CDR3 DNA reads TGTGCCAGCAGTGTAGCTACGGGACAGGAGGCGGCTCCTAACTATGGCTACACCTTC. It translates to CASSVATGQEAAPNYGYTF. The chain recombines TRBV9 with TRBJ1-2; TRBD1 matches 8 bases. The CDR3 runs to 19 residues. CDR1 is SGDLS, CDR2 YYNGEE, per germline.

The chain recombines TRBV20-1 with TRBJ2-5, with a weak D call TRBD1 (6 bases). The germline CDR1 and CDR2 sequences are DFQATT and SNEGSKA (reference sequence). The V end was cut by 7 bases, the J end by 10 bases, with 16 bases between. The CDR3 runs to 11 residues. The CDR3 nucleotides read TGCAGTGTCAAGACAGGTCAGGTCCAGTACTTC. Translation gives CSVKTGQVQYF.

V and J are TRBV18 and TRBJ2-7, with TRBD1 identical over 8 bases. CDR3 length: 15 amino acids. The germline gives CDR1 KGHSH, CDR2 LQKENI. Trimming removed 4 bases from V and 2 bases from J; junction bases left unmatched: 7. The CDR3 bases are TGTGCCAGCTCACTCCCGAGGACAGGGCCCTACGAGCAGTACTTC. Protein: CASSLPRTGPYEQYF.

The rearrangement links TRBV15 to TRBJ1-1; possible D gene TRBD1, 6 bases. Germline CDR1 is LNHNV and CDR2 is YYDKDF (reference sequence). Trimming cost V 4 bases and J 3 bases, with 12 bases left between them. There are 14 residues in the CDR3. The CDR3 is CATSTPRGDTEAFF. CDR3 DNA: TGTGCCACCAGCACCCCGAGGGGGGACACTGAAGCTTTCTTT. The whole variable domain, filled in from reference TRBV15 and TRBJ1-1, reads DAMVIQNPRYQVTQFGKPVTLSCSQTLNHNVMYWYQQKSSQAPKLLFHYYDKDFNNEADTPDNFQSRRPNTSFCFLDIRSPGLGDTAMYLCATSTPRGDTEAFFGQGTRLTVV.

In this sample, this clonotype turned up a few times. This sequence joins TRBV27 and TRBJ2-1; 10 nucleotides agree with TRBD2. V gave up 4 bases and J gave up 9 bases; unmatched junction bases: 9. The CDR3 is made up of 15 amino acids. Germline-derived CDR1 and CDR2 are MNHEY and SMNVEV (reference sequence). The CDR3 here is CASSSSGGAGGEQFF. The CDR3 DNA follows: TGTGCCAGCAGTTCGAGCGGGGGGGCAGGCGGTGAGCAGTTCTTC.

This clonotype showed up just a few times. This chain connects TRBV7-3 to TRBJ2-1; D is possibly TRBD1 (5 bases). Germline CDR1 is SGHTA and CDR2 is FQGTGA. V lost 5 bases, J lost 0 bases, and 14 bases lay in between. The CDR3 loop spans 16 amino acids. The CDR3 nucleotides read TGTGCCAGCAGCCCGTCTTTGGACACCTCCTACAATGAGCAGTTCTTC. Residues: CASSPSLDTSYNEQFF.

This clonotype was counted between two and nine times. V is TRBV7-6 and J is TRBJ1-1; 8 bases agree with TRBD1. The length of the CDR3 is 14 residues. CDR1 is SGHVS and CDR2 is FNYEAQ in the germline V gene. J gave up 5 bases and V 4 bases, and 6 bases lay outside the gene matches. The CDR3 DNA follows: TGTGCCAGCAGCTCAGGGGGCCTCGGGACTGAAGCTTTCTTT. Translation gives CASSSGGLGTEAFF.

The rearrangement joins TRBV12-5 to TRBJ1-1; 7 bases are a match to TRBD1. CDR1 LGHNT and CDR2 FRNRAP come from the germline V gene. The CDR3 spans 19 residues. The V segment lost 3 bases and the J segment 4 bases; nucleotides outside the gene matches: 20. The CDR3 is CASGFLHDESGGKRTEAFF. The CDR3 region has the DNA TGTGCTAGTGGTTTTCTACACGACGAATCAGGGGGTAAACGCACTGAAGCTTTCTTT.

This clonotype was found a few times. J is TRBJ2-1 and V is TRBV27; 8 bases fit TRBD1. The junction had 7 bases not matched to a gene; V was cut back by 5 bases and J by 10 bases. This CDR3 has 13 amino acids. CDR1 and CDR2 from the germline V gene are MNHEY and SMNVEV (reference sequence). CDR3 sequence: CASSQSRGHEQFF. CDR3 nucleotide sequence: TGTGCCAGCAGTCAATCCAGGGGGCACGAGCAGTTCTTC.

The chain has TRBV18 and TRBJ2-7; 10 bases line up with TRBD1. J gave up 2 bases and V 5 bases, and 12 bases lay outside the gene matches. From germline, CDR1 is KGHSH and CDR2 LQKENI. This CDR3 has 17 residues. The CDR3 region has the DNA TGTGCCAGCTCAATAACTCGCCGGGACAGGGGAACCTACGAGCAGTACTTC. Protein sequence: CASSITRRDRGTYEQYF.

The J gene is TRBJ1-1, the V gene TRBV19; D is ambiguous. CDR3 size: 13 residues. Trimming took 7 bases from V and 11 from J, leaving 20 bases between them. Germline V gene data show CDR1 as LNHDA and CDR2 as SQIVND (reference sequence). The CDR3 coding sequence is TGTGCCAGTATACTTCCCGGGGAGGGCGAGGCTTTCTTT. Translation gives CASILPGEGEAFF.

Ten or more counts support this clonotype. The chain joins TRBV7-2 to TRBJ2-5; 7 positions agree with TRBD1. V lost 5 bases to trimming and J lost 2 bases; unmatched junction nucleotides: 11. Germline V CDR1 and CDR2: SGHTA, FQGNSA. The CDR3 loop spans 16 amino acids. CDR3 in amino acids: CASSLRYGQVQETQYF. DNA of the CDR3: TGTGCCAGCAGCCTCCGTTACGGACAGGTTCAAGAGACCCAGTACTTC.

This clonotype was detected a few times. This chain links TRBV7-8 with TRBJ1-2; TRBD1 matches 10 bases. There are 16 residues in the CDR3. V lost 4 bases to trimming and J lost 3 bases; unmatched junction nucleotides: 8. CDR1 is SGHVS, CDR2 FQNEAQ, per germline. The CDR3, as DNA: TGTGCCAGCAGCTGGAACCGGGACAGGGGAGACTATGGCTACACCTTC. The encoded protein is CASSWNRDRGDYGYTF.

The chain couples TRBV15 to TRBJ1-1, with a possible D match to TRBD1 (5 bases). This CDR3 has 17 amino acids. The V end lost 0 bases, the J end lost 3 bases, and 17 bases lay between the germline ends. Germline CDR1 LNHNV, CDR2 YYDKDF (reference sequence). CDR3 DNA sequence: TGTGCCACCAGCAGAGAAAGGGCGGGGGTAGGTGACACTGAAGCTTTCTTT. Translated: CATSRERAGVGDTEAFF. Together with reference TRBV15 and TRBJ1-1, the CDR3 gives the full variable domain: DAMVIQNPRYQVTQFGKPVTLSCSQTLNHNVMYWYQQKSSQAPKLLFHYYDKDFNNEADTPDNFQSRRPNTSFCFLDIRSPGLGDTAMYLCATSRERAGVGDTEAFFGQGTRLTVV.

The chain has TRBV20-1 and TRBJ2-7, with D hard to call. V lost 6 bases and J lost 3, with 12 bases in between. The V gene's germline CDR1 is DFQATT and CDR2 SNEGSKA (reference sequence). The CDR3 is made up of 12 amino acids. This CDR3 reads CSAEVGNYEQYF. CDR3 sequence (DNA): TGCAGTGCAGAGGTGGGTAACTACGAGCAGTACTTC.

This clonotype was recorded at least ten times. The chain couples TRBV3-1 to TRBJ2-7, with D perhaps TRBD1 or TRBD2 (6 bases each). This CDR3 comprises 15 residues. Germline CDR1 and CDR2: LGHDT and YNNKEL (reference sequence). V shed 0 bases and J shed 4 bases, with 13 bases lying between them. CDR3 DNA sequence: TGTGCCAGCAGCCAAGAGGAGGGGGGTGTGTACGAGCAGTACTTC. It codes for CASSQEEGGVYEQYF.

This clonotype has a count of ten or more. V and J are TRBV7-2 and TRBJ1-2, with 8 positions matching TRBD1. The CDR3 totals 15 residues. V lost 5 bases to trimming and J lost 5 bases; unmatched junction nucleotides: 10. Looked up from germline, CDR1 is SGHTA and CDR2 is FQGNSA. This chain's CDR3 is CASSPWTGSEYGYTF. In DNA, the CDR3 is TGTGCCAGCAGCCCCTGGACAGGGTCCGAATATGGCTACACCTTC.

In this sample, this clonotype turned up a few times. This chain uses TRBV6-5 with TRBJ1-1; D gene unclear. This CDR3 contains 14 residues. Trimming removed 0 bases from V and 0 bases from J, with 5 bases in between. Germline V CDR1 and CDR2: MNHEY, SVGAGI. The CDR3 here is CASSYSSLNTEAFF. The CDR3 bases are TGTGCCAGCAGTTACTCGAGTTTGAACACTGAAGCTTTCTTT.

In its sample, this clonotype was seen a few times. DNA of the CDR3: TGTGCCAGTACAGGGGCCGGGGGCACAGATACGCAGTATTTT. Translation gives CASTGAGGTDTQYF. The chain employs TRBV12-3 or TRBV12-4 and TRBJ2-3, with 7 bases fitting TRBD1. The CDR3 is 14 amino acids. Trimming at V came to 9 bases and at J to 1 base, leaving 7 bases not matched to a gene.

The genes are TRBV15 and TRBJ2-1; unclear D gene. The V gene's germline CDR1 is LNHNV and CDR2 YYDKDF (reference sequence). CDR3 size: 15 residues. Trimming cost V 6 bases and J 0 bases, with 12 bases left between them. The CDR3 bases are TGTGCCACCAGGTATTCCCGGAGCTCCTACAATGAGCAGTTCTTC. Encoded protein: CATRYSRSSYNEQFF. The variable domain in full, with the rest retrieved from reference TRBV15 and TRBJ2-1, is DAMVIQNPRYQVTQFGKPVTLSCSQTLNHNVMYWYQQKSSQAPKLLFHYYDKDFNNEADTPDNFQSRRPNTSFCFLDIRSPGLGDTAMYLCATRYSRSSYNEQFFGPGTRLTVL.

There are a few counts of this clonotype. CDR3 sequence reads: CASSALGGSSYTF. CDR3 bases: TGTGCCAGCAGCGCTCTGGGGGGGAGTAGCTACACCTTC. V usage is TRBV5-4 and J usage is TRBJ1-2; perhaps TRBD1 as D (5 bases). The CDR3 totals 13 residues. In germline, CDR1 is SGHNT, CDR2 YYREEE (reference sequence). The V end lost 4 bases, the J end lost 9 bases, and 16 bases lay between the germline ends.

The rearrangement uses TRBV9 and TRBJ2-3; a possible D gene is TRBD2 (6 bases). V was trimmed by 0 bases and J by 9 bases, leaving 11 bases between them. The germline gives CDR1 SGDLS, CDR2 YYNGEE. This CDR3 contains 13 residues. Here the CDR3 DNA reads TGTGCCAGCAGCGTAGGGGACTCCGGGACGCAGTATTTT. Amino acids: CASSVGDSGTQYF. The full variable domain, rest sourced from reference TRBV9 and TRBJ2-3, is DSGVTQTPKHLITATGQRVTLRCSPRSGDLSVYWYQQSLDQGLQFLIQYYNGEERAKGNILERFSAQQFPDLHSELNLSSLELGDSALYFCASSVGDSGTQYFGPGTRLTVL.